One TCR beta chain is described in this entry. This sample is part of a study of blood T cell repertoires in COVID-19. The table came from immunoSEQ multiplex PCR; TCRdb's copy has only in-frame clones and leaves some out. The sample includes around 140,000 clones, about 80% of them seen just once. V was pared by 5 bases and J by 0 bases, with 9 bases between. In germline, CDR1 is MGHDK, CDR2 SYGVNS. This CDR3 has 14 amino acids. The receptor comes from a man aged 65 to 85 who had recovered from COVID-19. Sequenced: peripheral blood. The chain carries TRBV25-1 and TRBJ2-3; D call uncertain. The CDR3 region is CASSKTGSTDTQYF. DNA for the CDR3: TGTGCCAGCAGTAAGACTGGTAGCACAGATACGCAGTATTTT.